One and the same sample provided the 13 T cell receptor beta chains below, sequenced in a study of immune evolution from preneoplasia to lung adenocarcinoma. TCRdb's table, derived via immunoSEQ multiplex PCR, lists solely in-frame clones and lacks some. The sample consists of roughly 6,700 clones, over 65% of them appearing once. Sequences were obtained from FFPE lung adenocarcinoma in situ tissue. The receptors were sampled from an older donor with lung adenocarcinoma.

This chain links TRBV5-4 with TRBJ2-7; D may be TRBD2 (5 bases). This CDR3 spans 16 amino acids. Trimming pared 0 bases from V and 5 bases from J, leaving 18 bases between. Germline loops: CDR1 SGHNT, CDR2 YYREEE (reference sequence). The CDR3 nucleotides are TGTGCCAGCAGCTTGGTTCGGGGTGGACGCCCCGACGAGCAGTACTTC. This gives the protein CASSLVRGGRPDEQYF. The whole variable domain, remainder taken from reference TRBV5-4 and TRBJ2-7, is ETGVTQSPTHLIKTRGQQVTLRCSSQSGHNTVSWYQQALGQGPQFIFQYYREEENGRGNFPPRFSGLQFPNYSSELNVNALELDDSALYLCASSLVRGGRPDEQYFGPGTRLTVT.

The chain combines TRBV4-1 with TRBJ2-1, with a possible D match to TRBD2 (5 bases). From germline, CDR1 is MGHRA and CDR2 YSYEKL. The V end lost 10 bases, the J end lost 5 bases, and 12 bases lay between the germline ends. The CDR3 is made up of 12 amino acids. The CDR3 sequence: CATSTGNNEQFF. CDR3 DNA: TGCGCCACCTCGACGGGGAACAATGAGCAGTTCTTC.

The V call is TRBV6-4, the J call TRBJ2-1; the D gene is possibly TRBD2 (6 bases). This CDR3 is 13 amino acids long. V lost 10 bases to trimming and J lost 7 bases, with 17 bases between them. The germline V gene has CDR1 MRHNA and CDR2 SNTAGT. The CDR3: CATSRGSRNEQFF. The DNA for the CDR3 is TGTGCCACCTCACGGGGGAGTCGGAATGAGCAGTTCTTC.

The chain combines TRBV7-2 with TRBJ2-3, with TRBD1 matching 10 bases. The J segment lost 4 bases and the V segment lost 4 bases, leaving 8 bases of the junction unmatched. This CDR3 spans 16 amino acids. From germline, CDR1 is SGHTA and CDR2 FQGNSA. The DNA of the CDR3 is TGTGCCAGCAGCTCAGGACAGGGGGTTTACGCAGATACGCAGTATTTT. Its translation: CASSSGQGVYADTQYF.

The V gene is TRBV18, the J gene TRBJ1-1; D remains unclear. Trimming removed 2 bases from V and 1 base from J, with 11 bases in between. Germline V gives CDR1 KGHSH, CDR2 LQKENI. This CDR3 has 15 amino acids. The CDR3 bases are TGTGCCAGCTCACCAATGGCACTGTCGAACACTGAAGCTTTCTTT. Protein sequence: CASSPMALSNTEAFF.

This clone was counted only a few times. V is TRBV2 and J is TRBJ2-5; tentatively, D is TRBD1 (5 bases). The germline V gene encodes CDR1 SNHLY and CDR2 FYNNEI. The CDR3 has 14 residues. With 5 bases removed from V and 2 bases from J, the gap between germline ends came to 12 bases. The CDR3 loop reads CASSKTARQETQYF. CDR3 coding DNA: TGTGCCAGCAGTAAGACAGCGAGACAAGAGACCCAGTACTTC.

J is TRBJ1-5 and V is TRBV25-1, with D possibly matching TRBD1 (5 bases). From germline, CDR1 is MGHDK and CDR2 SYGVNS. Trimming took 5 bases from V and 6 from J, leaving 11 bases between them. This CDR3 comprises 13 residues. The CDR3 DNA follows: TGTGCCAGCAGTCAGGGTCAAGGTCAGCCCCAGCATTTT. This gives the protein CASSQGQGQPQHF.

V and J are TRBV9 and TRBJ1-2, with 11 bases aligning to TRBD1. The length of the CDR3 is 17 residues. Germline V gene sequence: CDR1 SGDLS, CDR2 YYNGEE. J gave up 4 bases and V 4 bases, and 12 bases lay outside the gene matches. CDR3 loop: CASSPYPTGTGGYGYTF. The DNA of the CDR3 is TGTGCCAGCAGCCCCTACCCAACCGGGACAGGGGGCTATGGCTACACCTTC.

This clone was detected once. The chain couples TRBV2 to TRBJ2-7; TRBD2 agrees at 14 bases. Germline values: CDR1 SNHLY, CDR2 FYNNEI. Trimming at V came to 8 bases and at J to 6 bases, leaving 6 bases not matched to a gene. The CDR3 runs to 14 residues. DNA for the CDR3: TGTGCCAGCGGTCCGGGACTAGCGGGAGCCGAGCAGTACTTC. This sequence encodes CASGPGLAGAEQYF.

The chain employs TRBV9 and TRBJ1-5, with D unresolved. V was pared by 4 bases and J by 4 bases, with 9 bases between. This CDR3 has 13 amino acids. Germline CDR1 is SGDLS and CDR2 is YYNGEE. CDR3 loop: CASSSLPNQPQHF. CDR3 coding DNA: TGTGCCAGCAGCTCCCTCCCTAATCAGCCCCAGCATTTT.

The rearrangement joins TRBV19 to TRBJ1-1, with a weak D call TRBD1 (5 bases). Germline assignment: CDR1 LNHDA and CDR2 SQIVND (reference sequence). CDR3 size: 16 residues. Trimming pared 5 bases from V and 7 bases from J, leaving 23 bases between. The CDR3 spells CASSPVAKGPQVEAFF. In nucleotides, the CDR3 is TGTGCCAGTAGTCCCGTGGCTAAGGGACCCCAGGTTGAAGCTTTCTTT.

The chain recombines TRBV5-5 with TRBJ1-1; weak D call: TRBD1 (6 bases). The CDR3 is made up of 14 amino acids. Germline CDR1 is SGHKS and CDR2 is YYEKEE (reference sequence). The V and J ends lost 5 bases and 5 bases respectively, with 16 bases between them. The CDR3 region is CASRRGGVATEAFF. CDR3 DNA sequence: TGTGCCAGCAGACGAGGGGGGGTAGCAACTGAAGCTTTCTTT.

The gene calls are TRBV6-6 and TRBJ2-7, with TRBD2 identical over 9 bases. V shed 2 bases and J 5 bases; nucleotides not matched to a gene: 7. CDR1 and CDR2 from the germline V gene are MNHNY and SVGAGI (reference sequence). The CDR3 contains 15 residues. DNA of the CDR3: TGTGCCAGCAGTTACGCCGCGGGAGGGCTCGACGAGCAGTACTTC. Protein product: CASSYAAGGLDEQYF.